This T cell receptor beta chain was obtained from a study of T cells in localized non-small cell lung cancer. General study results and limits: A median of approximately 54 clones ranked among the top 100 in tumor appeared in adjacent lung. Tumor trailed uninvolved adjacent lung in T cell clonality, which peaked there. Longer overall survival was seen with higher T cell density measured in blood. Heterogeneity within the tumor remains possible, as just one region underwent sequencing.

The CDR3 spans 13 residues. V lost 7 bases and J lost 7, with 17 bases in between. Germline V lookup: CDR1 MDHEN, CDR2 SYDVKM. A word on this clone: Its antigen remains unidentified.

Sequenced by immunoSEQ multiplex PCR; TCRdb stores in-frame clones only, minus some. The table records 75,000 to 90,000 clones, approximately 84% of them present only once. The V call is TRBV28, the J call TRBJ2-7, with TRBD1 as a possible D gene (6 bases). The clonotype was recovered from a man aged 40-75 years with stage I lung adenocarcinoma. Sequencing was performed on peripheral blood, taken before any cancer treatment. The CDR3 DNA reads TGTGCCAGCAATGGGGGCTGGTTCGGGGAGCAGTACTTC. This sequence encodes CASNGGWFGEQYF.